This T cell receptor (beta chain) was obtained from a study of cytomegalovirus exposure and HLA in healthy donors (dated by TCRdb to about 2017). For the study in its entirety: An earlier analysis of roughly 500 of the donors reported approximately 260 Gb of sequence data and 117 million unique TCR beta sequences obtained from 180 million or so T cells. An early release that covered some 640 HLA-typed donors contained approximately 320 gigabases of sequencing data and 70 million to 100 million unique TCR sequences. Among the roughly 410 genotyped donors, around 81% belonged to the genetic ancestry cluster associated with self-reported Caucasian donors. The aim of the study was to test whether cataloging public T cell receptors could identify signatures of past pathogen exposure. The study profiled the T cell repertoires of about 640 subjects by immunosequencing and related them to cytomegalovirus serostatus. Along with the roughly 610-subject first cohort, a separate validation cohort of roughly 110 different subjects was used. To predict cytomegalovirus infection status, the study combined high-throughput TCR immunosequencing, statistical association of individual TCRs with disease status, and machine learning. In a later analysis, previously published TCR beta repertoires from 670 or so donors were re-analyzed and high-resolution HLA genotyping was added so that TCR occurrence patterns could be studied. Rather than drawing on any new phenotypic data, the later analysis identified candidate immune exposures from TCR beta sequences and the way those sequences occurred across donors. An earlier analysis of around 540 of the donors applied high-throughput TCR beta sequencing to assess whether each TCR beta V gene segment acted as functional or pseudogenic. Donor age, sex, ethnicity and CMV serostatus were collected together with the repertoire data. Genome-wide SNP genotypes for about 55% of the roughly 670 donors were used in a later genetic analysis, which treated that subset as a discovery cohort. All discovery cohort repertoires had been generated on a single sequencing platform. Class I and class II HLA loci were covered by the typing at four-digit resolution. Typing coverage differed by locus: A, B, C, DRB1 and DQB1 were typed in roughly 620-630 donors, DQA1 in about 560, DPA1 in nearly 610, and DPB1 in about 450. About five DR-DQ haplotypes were handled as single units for association and clustering because linkage in the cohort was strong. On average, around 240,000 unique TCR beta nucleotide sequences were sequenced per donor among roughly 430 genotyped donors of the cohort, with approximately 18% of those sequences being non-productive. Study-wide findings and limitations: Strong co-occurrence of HLA alleles, especially DR and DQ, made assigning TCR associations to individual alleles difficult. Across donors, most TCR sequences were observed very rarely, whereas some public TCRs were present in many individuals. The 87-base-pair reads could not distinguish some IMGT-functional V segments, including TRBV6-2 and TRBV6-3, so those segments were excluded. In a later analysis, around 17,000 TCR beta sequences were associated with specific HLA alleles at a false discovery rate of 0.05. The study gave a list of some 150 TCR beta chains associated with cytomegalovirus. Roughly uniform sequencing depth across donors was assumed in presence/absence analyses, although this assumption may not hold. This cohort had only TCR beta chains sequenced, and the lack of alpha or paired-chain data limited which features could be detected. In a later analysis, HLA-associated TCR beta chains showed more clonal expansion and lower generation probabilities than non-associated chains that were equally common. Correlated functional status among segregating V segments might be attributable to linkage disequilibrium, but an unknown experimental factor could not be ruled out. In a later analysis, several top co-occurrence clusters were reported to appear linked to parvovirus B19, influenza, CMV and Epstein-Barr virus. The authors suggested that the approach could potentially be extended to other disease states and immunological phenotypes. A few of the identified cytomegalovirus-associated TCR beta chains were confirmed in vitro to be specific for cytomegalovirus antigens. The classifier was reported to diagnose cytomegalovirus status with high specificity and sensitivity in both the original cohort and the validation cohort. Immune exposure information for the cohort was limited to CMV serostatus. HLA typing was unavailable for some donors at each locus, so association tests used only the typed subset. According to a later genetic analysis, donors in an Asian-associated ancestry cluster had fewer N-insertions in productive TCRs than the roughly 700-donor mean. A further reported finding was that TCR beta sequences accurately predicted the HLA-A and HLA-B alleles for most subjects in the first cohort. Most CMV-associated TCR beta chains appeared to be HLA-restricted in a later analysis, and the HLA associations seemed to be driven largely by CMV exposure. A later analysis found that TCR association rates varied across HLA loci, with DRB1 alleles showing the most associated TCRs and HLA-C alleles the fewest. The sequencing pipeline was judged likely to have produced a cluster of highly shared sequence variants as a technical artifact. The earlier analysis of some 560 of the donors excluded approximately 17 rarely observed V segments, including chromosome 9 orphons, because counts were too low. Broadly in line with IMGT annotations, most TCR beta V segments showed up in productive rearrangements about 87% or about 30% of the time in an earlier analysis of several hundred of the donors. A later genetic analysis associated a missense DCLRE1C variant with V-gene and J-gene trimming of TCR beta chains, and an independent cohort replicated the association.

In total, roughly 670 healthy bone marrow donors made up the cohort. At the time of sampling, every cohort member was nominally healthy, though immune exposures that went unrecorded were likely present. The donor tested CMV seropositive and was one of the 289 seropositive cohort members. A peripheral blood sample was collected from each donor, and TCR beta sequencing was performed on peripheral blood mononuclear cells. Genomic DNA was extracted from the blood cell samples with the Qiagen DNeasy Blood Extraction Kit. Libraries were made using the immunoSEQ multiplex PCR assay. The multiplex PCR relied on a mix of 60 forward primers for TCR Vbeta segments and 13 reverse primers for TCR Jbeta segments. A multiplex PCR assay on genomic DNA amplified the CDR3 region of rearranged TCR beta genes. On the Illumina HiSeq System, the amplified TCR beta libraries were sequenced as 87-base-pair reads. The authors' analysis ran thus. In a later analysis, some 80 million unique TCR beta chains were counted across the 666 repertoires, and around 10 million of these chains were shared by at least two donors. Raw reads were error-corrected and collapsed into unique sequences by a nearest-neighbor algorithm in which closely related sequences were merged to remove PCR and sequencing errors. Alignment of CDR3 sequences to IMGT reference sequences was used to assign V, D and J gene segments. Each retained sequence needed at least a six-nucleotide match to both a V gene segment and a J gene segment. A rearrangement counted as productive if the CDR3 had no stop codons and remained in frame with V and J, and every other rearrangement counted as non-productive. CDR3 was defined according to IMGT convention as the region running from the second conserved V-encoded cysteine to the conserved J-encoded phenylalanine. In an earlier analysis of roughly 580 of the donors, sequences lacking an unambiguous match to a single V gene segment were excluded. In an earlier analysis of around 600 of the donors, V segments were called functional above 56.7% productive rearrangements and were called segregating when the between-donor standard deviation exceeded 5%. A statistical classification framework was developed to diagnose cytomegalovirus status using the catalog of TCR beta chain sequences. In a later analysis, V and J genes were assigned by comparing TCR nucleotide sequences against IMGT/GENE-DB human TR gene sequences. Using the TCRdist pipeline, a later analysis assigned CDR3 sequences along with most-parsimonious VDJ recombination scenarios. A later analysis defined each TCR beta chain by its CDR3 amino acid sequence plus V-gene family, and excluded reads lacking a unique V-gene family. To address suspected cross-contamination and a sequencing artifact, a later analysis removed over 500 highly shared, low-generation-probability nucleotide sequences. A later analysis calculated a clonal expansion index for each public chain from normalized within-repertoire ranks of inferred template counts. A later analysis computed generation probabilities with a VDJ recombination model fitted to out-of-frame rearrangements, and checked the results against IGoR. A later analysis scored TCR-TCR, TCR-HLA and TCR-CMV co-occurrence with hypergeometric tests, applying a repertoire-size bias correction to TCR pairs. In a later analysis, false discovery rates were estimated by permuting HLA or CMV assignments 20 times. A later analysis grouped co-occurring TCRs with DBSCAN, adding TCRdist sequence similarity when clustering within HLA-allele-positive subsets. Repertoires with fewer than 30,000 or more than 120,000 public chains were left out of co-occurrence clustering, as were five repertoires with anomalous nucleotide sharing. The clones in this table, taken by TCRdb from immuneACCESS, are in-frame only. Not every clone is retained; where verified, under half of the shortfall comes from an unresolved V gene, and the cause of the rest is unknown. D and trimming were read from the DNA, whereas the V and J calls and clone size are those reported in that table. The sample table lists about 160,000 clones, roughly 80% of them with a count of one. The top ten hold approximately 2.3% of the sample.

The germline V gene encodes CDR1 SGHRS and CDR2 YFSETQ. Taken from cysteine to phenylalanine, the CDR3 has 14 residues. Just the 42-base CDR3 DNA is kept, in frame starting at base 1. V is pruned by 4 bases and J by 6 bases, leaving 9 bases of the junction without a gene match. Concerning this clone: What antigen it recognizes has not been identified. Base qualities are not recorded, but no much larger clone differs from it by a single base.

Material: PBMCs. Recombination connected TRBV5-1 to TRBJ2-7, with 8 middle bases fitting TRBD1. This TCR was sampled from a man aged 50-60 years in good health and CMV-seropositive. This receptor carries the CDR3 CASSGGQASGEQYF. At the DNA level, the sequence is TGCGCCAGCAGCGGGGGACAGGCCTCCGGCGAGCAGTACTTC.